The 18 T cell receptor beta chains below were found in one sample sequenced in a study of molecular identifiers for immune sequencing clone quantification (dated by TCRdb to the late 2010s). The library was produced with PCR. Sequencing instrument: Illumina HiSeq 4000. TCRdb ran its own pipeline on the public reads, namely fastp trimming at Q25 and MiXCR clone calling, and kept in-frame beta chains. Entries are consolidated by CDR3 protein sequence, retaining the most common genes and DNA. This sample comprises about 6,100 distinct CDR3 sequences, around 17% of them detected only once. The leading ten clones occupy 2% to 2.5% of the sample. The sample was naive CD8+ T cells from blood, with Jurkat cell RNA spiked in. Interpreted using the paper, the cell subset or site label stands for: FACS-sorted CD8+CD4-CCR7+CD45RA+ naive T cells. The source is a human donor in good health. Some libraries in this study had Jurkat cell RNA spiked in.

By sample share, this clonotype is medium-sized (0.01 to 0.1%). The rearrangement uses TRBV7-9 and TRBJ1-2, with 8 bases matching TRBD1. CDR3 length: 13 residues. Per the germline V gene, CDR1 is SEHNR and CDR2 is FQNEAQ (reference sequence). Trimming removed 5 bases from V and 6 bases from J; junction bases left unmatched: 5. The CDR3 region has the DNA TGTGCCAGCAGCCTGGACAGGGCGGATGGCTACACCTTC. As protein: CASSLDRADGYTF.

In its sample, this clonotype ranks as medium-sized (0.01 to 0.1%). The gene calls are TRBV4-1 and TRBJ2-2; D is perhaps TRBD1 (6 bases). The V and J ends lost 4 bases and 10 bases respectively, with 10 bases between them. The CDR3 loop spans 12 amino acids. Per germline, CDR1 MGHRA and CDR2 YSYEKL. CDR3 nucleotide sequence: TGCGCCAGCAGCCTGGGGGCCGAGGAGCTGTTTTTT. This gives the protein CASSLGAEELFF.

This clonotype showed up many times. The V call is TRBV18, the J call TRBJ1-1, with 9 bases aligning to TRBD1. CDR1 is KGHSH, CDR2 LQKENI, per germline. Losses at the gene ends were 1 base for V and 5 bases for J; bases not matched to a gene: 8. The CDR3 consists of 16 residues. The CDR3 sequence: CASSPQDRGFETEAFF. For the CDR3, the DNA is TGTGCCAGCTCACCACAGGACAGGGGTTTTGAGACTGAAGCTTTCTTT.

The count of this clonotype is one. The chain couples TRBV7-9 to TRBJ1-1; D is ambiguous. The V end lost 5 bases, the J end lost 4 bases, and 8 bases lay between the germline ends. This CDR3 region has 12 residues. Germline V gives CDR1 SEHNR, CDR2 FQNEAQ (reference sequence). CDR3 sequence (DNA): TGTGCCAGCAGCCCGGCGGGCACTGAAGCTTTCTTT. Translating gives CASSPAGTEAFF.

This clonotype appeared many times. The CDR3 coding sequence is TGTGCCAGCAGCTCAACGAGCGGGTACTTGAACACTGAAGCTTTCTTT. It encodes CASSSTSGYLNTEAFF. The chain carries TRBV11-2 and TRBJ1-1, with D unresolved. The germline V and J ends were trimmed by 4 bases and 0 bases, with 15 bases remaining between them. CDR1 is SGHAT and CDR2 is FQNNGV in the germline V gene. This CDR3 contains 16 residues.

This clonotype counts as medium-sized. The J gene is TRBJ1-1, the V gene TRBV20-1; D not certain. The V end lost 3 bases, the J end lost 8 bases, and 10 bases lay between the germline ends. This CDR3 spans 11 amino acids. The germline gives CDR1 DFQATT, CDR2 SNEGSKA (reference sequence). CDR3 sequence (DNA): TGCAGTGCTAGGTTGGGCCTGGAAGCTTTCTTT. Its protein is CSARLGLEAFF.

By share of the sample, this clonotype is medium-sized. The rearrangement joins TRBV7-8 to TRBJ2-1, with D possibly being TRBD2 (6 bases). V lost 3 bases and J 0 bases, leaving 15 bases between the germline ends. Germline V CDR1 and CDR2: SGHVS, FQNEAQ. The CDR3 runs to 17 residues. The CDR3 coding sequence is TGTGCCAGCAGCTTGTATCTTAGCGGTTACTCCTACAATGAGCAGTTCTTC. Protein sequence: CASSLYLSGYSYNEQFF.

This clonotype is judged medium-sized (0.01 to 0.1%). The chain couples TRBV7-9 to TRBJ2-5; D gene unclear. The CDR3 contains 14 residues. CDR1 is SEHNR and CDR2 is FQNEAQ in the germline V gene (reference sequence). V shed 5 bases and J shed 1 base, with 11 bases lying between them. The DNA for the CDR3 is TGTGCCAGCAGCCCTGACTGGTCCCAAGAGACCCAGTACTTC. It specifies CASSPDWSQETQYF.

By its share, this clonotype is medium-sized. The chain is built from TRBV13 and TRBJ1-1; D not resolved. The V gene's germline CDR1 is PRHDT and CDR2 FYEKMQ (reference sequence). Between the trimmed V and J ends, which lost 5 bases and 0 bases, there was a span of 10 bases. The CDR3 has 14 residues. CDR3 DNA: TGTGCCAGCAGCCCCTATGGAGTGAACACTGAAGCTTTCTTT. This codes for CASSPYGVNTEAFF.

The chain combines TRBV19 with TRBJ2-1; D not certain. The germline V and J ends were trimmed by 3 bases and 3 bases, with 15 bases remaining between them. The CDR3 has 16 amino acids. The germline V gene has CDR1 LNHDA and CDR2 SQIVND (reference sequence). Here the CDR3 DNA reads TGTGCCAGTAGTATTCTAACCCGATCGCACTACAATGAGCAGTTCTTC. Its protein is CASSILTRSHYNEQFF.

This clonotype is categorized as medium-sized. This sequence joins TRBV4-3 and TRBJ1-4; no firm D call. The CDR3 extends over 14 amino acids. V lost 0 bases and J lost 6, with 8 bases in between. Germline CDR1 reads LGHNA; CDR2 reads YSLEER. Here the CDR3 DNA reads TGCGCCAGCAGCCAAGAGTTGGGCTATGAAAAACTGTTTTTT. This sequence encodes CASSQELGYEKLFF.

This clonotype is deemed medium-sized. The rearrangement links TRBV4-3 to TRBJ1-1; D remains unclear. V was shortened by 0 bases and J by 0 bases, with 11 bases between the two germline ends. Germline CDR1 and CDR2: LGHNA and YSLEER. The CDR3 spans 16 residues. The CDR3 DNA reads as TGCGCCAGCAGCCAAGACCGGACCGCTTTGAACACTGAAGCTTTCTTT. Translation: CASSQDRTALNTEAFF.

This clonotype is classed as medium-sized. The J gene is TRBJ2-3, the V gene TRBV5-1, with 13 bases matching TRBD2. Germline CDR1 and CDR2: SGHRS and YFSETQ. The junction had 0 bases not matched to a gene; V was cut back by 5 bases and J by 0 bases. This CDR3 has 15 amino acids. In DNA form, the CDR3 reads TGCGCCAGCAGGGGACTAGCGGGGAGCACAGATACGCAGTATTTT. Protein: CASRGLAGSTDTQYF.

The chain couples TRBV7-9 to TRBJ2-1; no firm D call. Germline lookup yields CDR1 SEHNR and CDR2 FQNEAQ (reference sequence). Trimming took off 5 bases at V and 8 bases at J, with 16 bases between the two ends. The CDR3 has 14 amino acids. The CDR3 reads CASSPTFGPYEQFF. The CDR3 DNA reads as TGTGCCAGCAGCCCCACCTTTGGCCCCTATGAGCAGTTCTTC.

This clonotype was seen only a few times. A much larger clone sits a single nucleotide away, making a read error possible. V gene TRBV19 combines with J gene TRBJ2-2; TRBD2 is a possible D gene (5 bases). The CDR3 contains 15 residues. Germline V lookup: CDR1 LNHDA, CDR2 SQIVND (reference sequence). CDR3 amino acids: CASSIGERSTGEPFF. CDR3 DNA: TGTGCCAGTAGTATAGGGGAGAGATCCACCGGGGAGCCGTTTTTT.

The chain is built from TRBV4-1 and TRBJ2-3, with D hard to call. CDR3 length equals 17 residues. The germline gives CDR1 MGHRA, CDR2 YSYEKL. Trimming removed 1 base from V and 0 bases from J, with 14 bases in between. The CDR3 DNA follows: TGCGCCAGCAGCCAAGTCCCGACCCTCGCTAGCACAGATACGCAGTATTTT. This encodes CASSQVPTLASTDTQYF.

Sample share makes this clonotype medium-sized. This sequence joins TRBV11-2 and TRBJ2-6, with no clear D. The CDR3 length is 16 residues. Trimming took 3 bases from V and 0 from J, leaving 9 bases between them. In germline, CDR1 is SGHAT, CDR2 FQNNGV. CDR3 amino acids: CASSFYPDSGANVLTF. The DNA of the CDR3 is TGTGCCAGCAGCTTTTATCCGGACTCTGGGGCCAACGTCCTGACTTTC.

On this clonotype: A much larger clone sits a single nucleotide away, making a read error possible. The CDR3 bases are TGTGCCAGCAGTTCCACGGAGAGCTACGAGCAGTACTTC. Its translation is CASSSTESYEQYF. The chain joins TRBV27 to TRBJ2-7; D is uncertain. V was clipped by 4 bases and J by 3 bases, with 10 bases between them. The V gene's germline CDR1 is MNHEY and CDR2 SMNVEV (reference sequence). The CDR3 spans 13 residues.